The subject of this entry is one T cell receptor beta chain. The data were taken from a study of T-cell memory formation after mild COVID-19. Per the germline V gene, CDR1 is MNHNY and CDR2 is SVGAGI (reference sequence). The CDR3 is made up of 13 amino acids. J gave up 1 base and V 10 bases, and 5 bases lay outside the gene matches. The 5'RACE method, run with constant-segment primers, produced TCR alpha and TCR beta cDNA libraries (carrying sample barcodes and UMIs). MiXCR, run by TCRdb on the 5' RACE reads, gives a single entry per CDR3 protein. The sample lists about 320,000 distinct CDR3 sequences, roughly an eighth occurring once.

The sample taken for sequencing was PBMCs or a T cell subset sorted from them (not recorded which). This clonotype was sampled from a man aged 18 to 29 who had mild COVID-19 (a few samples of this study predate the infection). Cell type and time point are not known. The V and J genes are TRBV6-6 and TRBJ2-3, with 7 bases lining up with TRBD2. CDR3 DNA: TGTGCCACAGAGAGCGGGGGCACAGATACGCAGTATTTT. Translating gives CATESGGTDTQYF.